Given below is one TCR beta chain in context. Its antigen is unidentified. Via MiXCR, TCRdb re-called the reads, giving one row per CDR3 protein. The sample yields roughly 760,000 distinct CDR3 sequences, under 40% seen once. This record belongs to a study of T cell repertoires in cytomegalovirus infection. Study results and caveats: Dominating the ex vivo response were TCR beta clonotypes that were CMV-specific and HLA-C-restricted. Pooled public TCR beta family frequency picked out CMV carriers with the relevant HLA.

The CDR3 sequence is 15 residues long. Trimming cost V 4 bases and J 4 bases; bases outside gene matches: 8. Germline CDR1 reads SGHRS; CDR2 reads YFSETQ. Specimen: PBMCs. The sequence came from a human donor in good health (CMV status not recorded). Some clones in this sample may be carry-over from other donors' samples. J is TRBJ1-2 and V is TRBV5-1; 9 bases agree with TRBD1. The CDR3 DNA sequence: TGCGCCAGCAGCCAACCGGGACAGGGTCTCTATGGCTACACCTTC. It codes for CASSQPGQGLYGYTF.